This TCR beta chain was sequenced during a study of shared clonotypes between healthy human individuals. Study details: Donors consisted of two women and a few men between 18 and 49. A donor's plate count was three for CD4 naive and three for CD4 memory; CD8 naive had two and CD8 memory one.

CD8 cells classed as naive were CD45RO-negative and positively selected for CCR7, excluding terminally differentiated effector memory CD45RA+ cells. As for this clone: At one of its ends the junction is not consistent with the germline gene, which may arise from a read error.

Each subset's genomic DNA was split evenly across several immunoSEQ plates. The table came from immunoSEQ multiplex PCR; TCRdb's copy has only in-frame clones and leaves some out. The repertoire holds about 1.9 million clones, with around 93% as singletons. Germline values: CDR1 SGDLS, CDR2 YYNGEE. This CDR3 is built from 14 residues. The source of this sequence is a man between 18 and 35 years old in good health. Some clones in this sample may be carry-over from other donors' samples. The gene calls are TRBV9 and TRBJ1-1; D is perhaps TRBD1 (5 bases). Sequenced: naive CD8+ T cells from PBMCs. The chain's CDR3 is CASSVGEGLSEAFF. The CDR3 region has the DNA TGTGCCAGCAGCGTAGGGGAGGGGTTGTCTGAGGCTTTCTTT.